This T cell receptor (beta chain) was sequenced during a study of T cells in Graves' hyperthyroidism and ophthalmopathy (dated by TCRdb to between 2017 and 2020). For the study in its entirety: Peripheral blood was sampled at the time of initial diagnosis, prior to any treatment. The paper reports TCR Vbeta CDR3 sequencing of some 140 peripheral blood samples: around 45 ophthalmopathy, roughly 80 hyperthyroidism and about 17 progressor patients. Once sampling was done, hyperthyroidism patients were given methimazole at a starting dose of 30 mg daily, whereas ophthalmopathy patients were given high-dose intravenous methylprednisolone. To identify distinguishing TCR V-J signatures, a discovery cohort of 90 to 100 patients was used, comprising 40 to 45 with Graves' ophthalmopathy and 57 with stable Graves' hyperthyroidism. The study also compared thyroid tissue and blood T-cell repertoires from several Graves' hyperthyroidism patients. Prospective prediction of ophthalmopathy was tested in an independent validation cohort consisting of about 19 hyperthyroidism patients and 15 or so patients who later progressed to ophthalmopathy. The 95 to 100 discovery patients were randomly divided into training and test sets at a 7:3 ratio.

The junction shows trimming of 5 bases on V and 0 bases on J, and the gene matches do not reach 10 bases of it. For CDR1 and CDR2, the germline V gene lists SGHAT and FQNNGV. The CDR3 spans 17 residues, from the cysteine through the phenylalanine. The CDR3 DNA has 51 bases and is translated from base 1. The full study reports these points: In cross-validation, a model built on a 13 V-J signature told ophthalmopathy apart from stable hyperthyroidism with 85% to 90% sensitivity and roughly 82% specificity, and in testing the same model reached 80%/75%. Most expanded thyroid clonotypes (frequency above 0.001) were also detected in blood, suggesting blood repertoires may reflect thyroid immune responses. Sample size was not statistically predetermined, and blinding of investigators to group allocation was not performed. During validation, the model predicted progression to ophthalmopathy a median of around six months ahead of onset, with around 70% sensitivity and around 72% specificity.

The TCR beta CDR3 regions were amplified from RNA transcripts. A first-round RT-PCR of the TCR CDR3 used the HTBI primer set with the Qiagen OneStep RT-PCR kit. The libraries were constructed in a second round of multiplex PCR and then size-selected and purified. Paired-end sequencing of the libraries was performed with 100 bp reads on an Illumina HiSeq2000. The authors processed their data as follows. SOAPnuke was used to process the raw data, removing reads that contained adapters or uncalled bases, had a mean Phred below 15, or lacked an exact match to the constant primer or identifier. COPE v1.2.5 was used to merge the high-quality paired reads, and each unique nucleotide sequence was defined as a clonotype. MiTCR v1.1 was used to align the clonotypes against IMGT TRBV, TRBD and TRBJ reference segments. The analysis included only V-J combinations with a frequency above 0.0001, which together covered 99% to 99.2% of the repertoires. The TCS score was defined as F50 (clonal expansion) divided by E x V (chaos), with BLOSUM62-based TCRdist calculated between CDR3 peptides within each V-J. Welch's t-statistics and random forest reduced fewer than 550 V-J features to about 12, which were used in a naive Bayes classifier (R e1071). Using fastp at Q25 and MiXCR, TCRdb reprocessed the public reads and kept productive beta chains. Here each entry gathers all rows of one CDR3 protein and keeps the most common genes and DNA. None of the V and J calls come from the authors' own analysis; TCRdb made them. Here the sample has 300,000 to 450,000 distinct CDR3 sequences; roughly 25% occur a single time. Roughly 70% of the sample is taken by the ten largest.

Stable Graves' hyperthyroidism was defined as no progression to ophthalmopathy during 18 months of follow-up. Hyperthyroidism patients were newly diagnosed, with disease duration under 2 months, and aged 18 to 65 years. Any patient with an uncontrolled infection, another autoimmune disease, pregnancy or lactation was excluded. Diagnoses were established on the basis of clinical symptoms, serum thyroxine and TRAb, thyroid ultrasound, and orbital computed tomography. Ficoll-Paque density gradient centrifugation was used to isolate PBMCs from around 10 ml of fresh peripheral blood. Trizol reagent was used to extract total RNA, and RNA quality was then checked on an Agilent 2100 Bioanalyzer. This clonotype occurred many times. Its recognized antigen is unknown. Base-call qualities are not available, and no considerably larger clone is one nucleotide away.

The TCR sequence derives from a middle-aged man with Graves' hyperthyroidism. The specimen was blood. The chain employs TRBV11-2 and TRBJ2-1, and 7 junctional nucleotides match TRBD2. The nucleotides are TGTGCCAGCAGCGGACCCGGTCGGGACTACTCCTACAATGAGCAGTTCTTC. It is translated as CASSGPGRDYSYNEQFF.